A single T cell receptor beta chain is shown here with its context. Antigen unknown. TCRdb reanalysed the reads using MiXCR and keeps one entry per CDR3 protein. The table has roughly 920,000 distinct CDR3 sequences, around 29% seen once. The source of the sample is a study of T cell repertoires in cytomegalovirus infection. Overall study results and limits: Frequencies of public TCR beta families were cumulated, and this identified carriers of CMV plus the relevant HLA.

This sequence originates from a human donor in good health (CMV status not recorded). Some clones in this sample may be carry-over from other donors' samples. The sequenced sample was cultured CD8+ T cells from PBMCs, obtained from culture after CMV antigen stimulation.

The CDR3 DNA sequence: TGCAGCGCCATACATTCAGGGCCCGGGGAGCTGTTTTTT. Translating it yields CSAIHSGPGELFF. The chain recombines TRBV29-1 with TRBJ2-2; possibly TRBD1 for D (5 bases). Trimming pared 7 bases from V and 6 bases from J, leaving 15 bases between. This CDR3 spans 13 amino acids. Germline V CDR1 and CDR2: SQVTM, ANQGSEA.